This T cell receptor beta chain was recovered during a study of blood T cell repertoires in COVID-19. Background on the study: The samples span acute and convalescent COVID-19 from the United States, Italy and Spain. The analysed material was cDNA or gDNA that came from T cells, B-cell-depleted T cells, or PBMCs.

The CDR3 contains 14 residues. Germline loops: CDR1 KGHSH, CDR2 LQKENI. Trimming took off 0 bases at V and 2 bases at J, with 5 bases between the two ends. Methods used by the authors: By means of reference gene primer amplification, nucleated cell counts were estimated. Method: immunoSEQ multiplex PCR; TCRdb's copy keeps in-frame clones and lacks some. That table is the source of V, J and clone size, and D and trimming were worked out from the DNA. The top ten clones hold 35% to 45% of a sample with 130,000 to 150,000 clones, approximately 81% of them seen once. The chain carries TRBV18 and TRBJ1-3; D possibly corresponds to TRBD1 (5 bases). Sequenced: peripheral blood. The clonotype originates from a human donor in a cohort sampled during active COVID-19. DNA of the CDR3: TGTGCCAGCTCACCACCAGGGGCTGGAAACACCATATATTTT. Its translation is CASSPPGAGNTIYF. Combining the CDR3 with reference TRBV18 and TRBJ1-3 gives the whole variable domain NAGVMQNPRHLVRRRGQEARLRCSPMKGHSHVYWYRQLPEEGLKFMVYLQKENIIDESGMPKERFSAEFPKEGPSILRIQQVVRGDSAAYFCASSPPGAGNTIYFGEGSWLTVV.